The clone carrying this T cell receptor (beta chain) was counted only a few times. These data originate in a study of identical twins. This CDR3 is built from 14 residues. Between the trimmed V and J ends, which lost 4 bases and 6 bases, there was a span of 13 bases. TCRdb independently ran MiXCR on the 5' RACE reads; one entry per CDR3 protein. The sample comprises about 520,000 distinct CDR3 sequences, roughly 21% of which are singletons, and 0.8% to 1% rests with the top ten. These data were also filed under a second study, of T cells expressing NK-cell markers. From that paper: It was still unclear whether expanded NKG2C+ T cell clones were HCMV specific.

The specimen was CD4+ T cells sorted from blood. The receptor comes from a woman younger than 35 in good health. The chain employs TRBV12-3 or TRBV12-4 and TRBJ1-5; D is unclear. The DNA of the CDR3 is TGTGCCAGCAGTTCCCACCTCGGGATTCAGCCCCAGCATTTT. It translates to CASSSHLGIQPQHF.